These 9 T cell receptor beta chains were all obtained from the same sample, sequenced in a study of a mutant IDH1 vaccine in newly diagnosed glioma. Profiled with immunoSEQ multiplex PCR; TCRdb holds only in-frame clones, not every one. In the table there are under 70,000 clones, over 70% of which are singletons. The time point was: week 5, during vaccination. Topical imiquimod accompanied each vaccine dose, which consisted of 300 ug of mutant IDH1 20-mer peptide. Which antigens these TCRs recognize remains unknown. Sequenced here: PBMCs, sampled from a glioma patient whose treatment included an IDH1 peptide vaccine. The source of these receptors is a man aged 30-40 years with glioma.

In DNA form, the CDR3 reads TGTGCCAGCAGCGTGGAAACTAGCGGTTTCTACGAGCAGTACTTC. Its translation is CASSVETSGFYEQYF. The chain carries TRBV9 and TRBJ2-7; TRBD2 agrees at 8 bases. The CDR3 length is 15 residues. Losses at the gene ends were 2 bases for V and 3 bases for J; bases not matched to a gene: 7. The V gene's germline CDR1 is SGDLS and CDR2 YYNGEE.

This chain uses TRBV6-5 with TRBJ1-2; D might be TRBD1 (6 bases). In germline, CDR1 is MNHEY, CDR2 SVGAGI. The CDR3 length is 14 residues. V shed 8 bases and J shed 7 bases, with 20 bases lying between them. CDR3 coding DNA: TGTGCCAGCGCCCTAGGTTCAGGGGTGGGTGGCTACACCTTC. This sequence encodes CASALGSGVGGYTF.

J is TRBJ2-7 and V is TRBV11-2; a weak D match, TRBD2 (6 bases). V dropped 1 base and J dropped 3 bases, with 10 bases sitting between them. The CDR3 sequence is 14 residues long. Germline assignment: CDR1 SGHAT and CDR2 FQNNGV. CDR3 amino acids: CASSLAAGHYEQYF. The CDR3 bases are TGTGCCAGCAGCTTAGCAGCGGGTCACTACGAGCAGTACTTC. Variable domain in full (rest from reference TRBV11-2 and TRBJ2-7): EAGVAQSPRYKIIEKRQSVAFWCNPISGHATLYWYQQILGQGPKLLIQFQNNGVVDDSQLPKDRFSAERLKGVDSTLKIQPAKLEDSAVYLCASSLAAGHYEQYFGPGTRLTVT.

The chain uses TRBV15 and TRBJ1-2, with 7 bases identical to TRBD1. CDR3 length: 14 amino acids. Germline V gene lookup returns CDR1 LNHNV and CDR2 YYDKDF (reference sequence). V was pared by 1 base and J by 4 bases, with 3 bases of the junction left unmatched. CDR3 bases: TGTGCCACCAGCAGAGGGACAGGAGTCTATGGCTACACCTTC. Encoded protein: CATSRGTGVYGYTF.

The rearrangement links TRBV5-4 to TRBJ1-3; TRBD1 matches 9 bases. The germline V gene has CDR1 SGHNT and CDR2 YYREEE (reference sequence). The CDR3 loop spans 15 amino acids. The V segment lost 0 bases and the J segment 6 bases; nucleotides outside the gene matches: 4. In DNA, the CDR3 is TGTGCCAGCAGCTTGGACAGGGGGCTTGTAAACACCATATATTTT. It encodes CASSLDRGLVNTIYF.

This chain uses TRBV11-2 with TRBJ2-7; 8 nucleotides agree with TRBD1. The V segment lost 5 bases and the J segment 3 bases; nucleotides outside the gene matches: 18. Germline CDR1 is SGHAT and CDR2 is FQNNGV. This CDR3 has 18 amino acids. Here the CDR3 DNA reads TGTGCCAGCAGCCTCTTTTTTTATACAGGGGGGCCTCTCTACGAGCAGTACTTC. Its protein is CASSLFFYTGGPLYEQYF.

There are a few counts of this clone. The rearrangement uses TRBV19 and TRBJ1-5; D is undetermined. With 7 bases removed from V and 0 bases from J, the gap between germline ends came to 13 bases. CDR3 length: 15 amino acids. The germline gives CDR1 LNHDA, CDR2 SQIVND (reference sequence). The CDR3 protein is CASTPLDSSNQPQHF. CDR3 DNA: TGTGCCAGTACTCCATTAGACTCTAGCAATCAGCCCCAGCATTTT.

Comment on this clone: Mismatch with germline at one junction end may stem from a read error. J is TRBJ1-1 and V is TRBV6-5, with D unresolved. The CDR3 length is 11 residues. Germline V gene data show CDR1 as MNHEY and CDR2 as SVGAGI. In nucleotides, the CDR3 is TGTTCCAGTCGGGGGAACACTGAAGCTTTCTTT. Its translation: CSSRGNTEAFF.

Worth noting for this clone: The junction departs from germline at one end; a sequencing error may be responsible. The rearrangement links TRBV6-6 to TRBJ1-3; D gene uncertain. CDR1 is MNHNY, CDR2 SVGAGI, per germline (reference sequence). The CDR3 consists of 15 residues. The CDR3 sequence is CAGSPFPSPENTIYF. In nucleotides, the CDR3 is TGTGCCGGCAGCCCTTTCCCATCCCCAGAAAACACCATATATTTT.